A selection of T cell receptor beta chains follows, all from one sample in a study of blood T cell repertoires in COVID-19. The data were produced by immunoSEQ multiplex PCR, yet TCRdb's version contains in-frame clones alone and is incomplete. The table includes about 300,000 clones, nearly 90% detected once. Input material: PBMCs or T cells enriched from blood (not recorded which). Receptor source: a woman under 40 who had recovered from COVID-19. Both conserved end residues are part of each CDR3. A D gene is named only where the DNA matches it firmly. The size of a clone is reported for some rows only, either as once, few or many, or as a class for expanded clones.

D	V	size	J	DNA	CDR3
-	TRBV5-5	-	TRBJ1-3	TGTGCCAGCAGCTCACAGGGTCTTGGAAACACCATATATTTT	CASSSQGLGNTIYF
-	TRBV9	-	TRBJ1-1	TGTGCCAGCAGCGCCTTCGGGGAAGGAAACACTGAAGCTTTCTTT	CASSAFGEGNTEAFF
-	TRBV7-2	-	TRBJ2-1	TGTGCCAGCAGCTTAGCGCGGGGTCCCTTCTATGAGCAGTTCTTC	CASSLARGPFYEQFF
-	TRBV4-3	-	TRBJ1-5	TGCGCCAGCAGCCAGGTCCTCGGGGGAAATCAGCCCCAGCATTTT	CASSQVLGGNQPQHF
-	TRBV4-2	once	TRBJ2-2	TGTGCCAGCAGCCAATTGTGGGGGCAAGGCGGGGAGCTGTTTTTT	CASSQLWGQGGELFF
-	TRBV4-1	once	TRBJ1-2	TGCGCCAGCAGCCAAGCCAGCTATGGCTACACCTTC	CASSQASYGYTF
-	TRBV5-4	-	TRBJ1-2	TGTGCCAGCAGCTTGGGCAGGGCGGAAACCTATGGCTACACCTTC	CASSLGRAETYGYTF
-	TRBV19	few	TRBJ1-3	TGTGCCAGTAGTATCTCCGACAGTTCGGGAAACACCATATATTTT	CASSISDSSGNTIYF
-	TRBV10-1	-	TRBJ1-5	TGCGCCAGCAGCCCACTTTGTGGGACTGGGCGATATCATCAGCCCCAGCATTTT	CASSPLCGTGRYHQPQHF
-	TRBV29-1	-	TRBJ2-5	TGCAGCGTGGCCCCCGAGACCCAGTACTTC	CSVAPETQYF
-	TRBV6-5	-	TRBJ1-1	TGTGCCAGCAGTTACTTAGGTCAGGGGAGGGGCACTGAAGCTTTCTTT	CASSYLGQGRGTEAFF
-	TRBV5-4	-	TRBJ1-5	TGTGCCAGCAGCTTGACGCCCGGCGGGGATCAGCCCCAGCATTTT	CASSLTPGGDQPQHF